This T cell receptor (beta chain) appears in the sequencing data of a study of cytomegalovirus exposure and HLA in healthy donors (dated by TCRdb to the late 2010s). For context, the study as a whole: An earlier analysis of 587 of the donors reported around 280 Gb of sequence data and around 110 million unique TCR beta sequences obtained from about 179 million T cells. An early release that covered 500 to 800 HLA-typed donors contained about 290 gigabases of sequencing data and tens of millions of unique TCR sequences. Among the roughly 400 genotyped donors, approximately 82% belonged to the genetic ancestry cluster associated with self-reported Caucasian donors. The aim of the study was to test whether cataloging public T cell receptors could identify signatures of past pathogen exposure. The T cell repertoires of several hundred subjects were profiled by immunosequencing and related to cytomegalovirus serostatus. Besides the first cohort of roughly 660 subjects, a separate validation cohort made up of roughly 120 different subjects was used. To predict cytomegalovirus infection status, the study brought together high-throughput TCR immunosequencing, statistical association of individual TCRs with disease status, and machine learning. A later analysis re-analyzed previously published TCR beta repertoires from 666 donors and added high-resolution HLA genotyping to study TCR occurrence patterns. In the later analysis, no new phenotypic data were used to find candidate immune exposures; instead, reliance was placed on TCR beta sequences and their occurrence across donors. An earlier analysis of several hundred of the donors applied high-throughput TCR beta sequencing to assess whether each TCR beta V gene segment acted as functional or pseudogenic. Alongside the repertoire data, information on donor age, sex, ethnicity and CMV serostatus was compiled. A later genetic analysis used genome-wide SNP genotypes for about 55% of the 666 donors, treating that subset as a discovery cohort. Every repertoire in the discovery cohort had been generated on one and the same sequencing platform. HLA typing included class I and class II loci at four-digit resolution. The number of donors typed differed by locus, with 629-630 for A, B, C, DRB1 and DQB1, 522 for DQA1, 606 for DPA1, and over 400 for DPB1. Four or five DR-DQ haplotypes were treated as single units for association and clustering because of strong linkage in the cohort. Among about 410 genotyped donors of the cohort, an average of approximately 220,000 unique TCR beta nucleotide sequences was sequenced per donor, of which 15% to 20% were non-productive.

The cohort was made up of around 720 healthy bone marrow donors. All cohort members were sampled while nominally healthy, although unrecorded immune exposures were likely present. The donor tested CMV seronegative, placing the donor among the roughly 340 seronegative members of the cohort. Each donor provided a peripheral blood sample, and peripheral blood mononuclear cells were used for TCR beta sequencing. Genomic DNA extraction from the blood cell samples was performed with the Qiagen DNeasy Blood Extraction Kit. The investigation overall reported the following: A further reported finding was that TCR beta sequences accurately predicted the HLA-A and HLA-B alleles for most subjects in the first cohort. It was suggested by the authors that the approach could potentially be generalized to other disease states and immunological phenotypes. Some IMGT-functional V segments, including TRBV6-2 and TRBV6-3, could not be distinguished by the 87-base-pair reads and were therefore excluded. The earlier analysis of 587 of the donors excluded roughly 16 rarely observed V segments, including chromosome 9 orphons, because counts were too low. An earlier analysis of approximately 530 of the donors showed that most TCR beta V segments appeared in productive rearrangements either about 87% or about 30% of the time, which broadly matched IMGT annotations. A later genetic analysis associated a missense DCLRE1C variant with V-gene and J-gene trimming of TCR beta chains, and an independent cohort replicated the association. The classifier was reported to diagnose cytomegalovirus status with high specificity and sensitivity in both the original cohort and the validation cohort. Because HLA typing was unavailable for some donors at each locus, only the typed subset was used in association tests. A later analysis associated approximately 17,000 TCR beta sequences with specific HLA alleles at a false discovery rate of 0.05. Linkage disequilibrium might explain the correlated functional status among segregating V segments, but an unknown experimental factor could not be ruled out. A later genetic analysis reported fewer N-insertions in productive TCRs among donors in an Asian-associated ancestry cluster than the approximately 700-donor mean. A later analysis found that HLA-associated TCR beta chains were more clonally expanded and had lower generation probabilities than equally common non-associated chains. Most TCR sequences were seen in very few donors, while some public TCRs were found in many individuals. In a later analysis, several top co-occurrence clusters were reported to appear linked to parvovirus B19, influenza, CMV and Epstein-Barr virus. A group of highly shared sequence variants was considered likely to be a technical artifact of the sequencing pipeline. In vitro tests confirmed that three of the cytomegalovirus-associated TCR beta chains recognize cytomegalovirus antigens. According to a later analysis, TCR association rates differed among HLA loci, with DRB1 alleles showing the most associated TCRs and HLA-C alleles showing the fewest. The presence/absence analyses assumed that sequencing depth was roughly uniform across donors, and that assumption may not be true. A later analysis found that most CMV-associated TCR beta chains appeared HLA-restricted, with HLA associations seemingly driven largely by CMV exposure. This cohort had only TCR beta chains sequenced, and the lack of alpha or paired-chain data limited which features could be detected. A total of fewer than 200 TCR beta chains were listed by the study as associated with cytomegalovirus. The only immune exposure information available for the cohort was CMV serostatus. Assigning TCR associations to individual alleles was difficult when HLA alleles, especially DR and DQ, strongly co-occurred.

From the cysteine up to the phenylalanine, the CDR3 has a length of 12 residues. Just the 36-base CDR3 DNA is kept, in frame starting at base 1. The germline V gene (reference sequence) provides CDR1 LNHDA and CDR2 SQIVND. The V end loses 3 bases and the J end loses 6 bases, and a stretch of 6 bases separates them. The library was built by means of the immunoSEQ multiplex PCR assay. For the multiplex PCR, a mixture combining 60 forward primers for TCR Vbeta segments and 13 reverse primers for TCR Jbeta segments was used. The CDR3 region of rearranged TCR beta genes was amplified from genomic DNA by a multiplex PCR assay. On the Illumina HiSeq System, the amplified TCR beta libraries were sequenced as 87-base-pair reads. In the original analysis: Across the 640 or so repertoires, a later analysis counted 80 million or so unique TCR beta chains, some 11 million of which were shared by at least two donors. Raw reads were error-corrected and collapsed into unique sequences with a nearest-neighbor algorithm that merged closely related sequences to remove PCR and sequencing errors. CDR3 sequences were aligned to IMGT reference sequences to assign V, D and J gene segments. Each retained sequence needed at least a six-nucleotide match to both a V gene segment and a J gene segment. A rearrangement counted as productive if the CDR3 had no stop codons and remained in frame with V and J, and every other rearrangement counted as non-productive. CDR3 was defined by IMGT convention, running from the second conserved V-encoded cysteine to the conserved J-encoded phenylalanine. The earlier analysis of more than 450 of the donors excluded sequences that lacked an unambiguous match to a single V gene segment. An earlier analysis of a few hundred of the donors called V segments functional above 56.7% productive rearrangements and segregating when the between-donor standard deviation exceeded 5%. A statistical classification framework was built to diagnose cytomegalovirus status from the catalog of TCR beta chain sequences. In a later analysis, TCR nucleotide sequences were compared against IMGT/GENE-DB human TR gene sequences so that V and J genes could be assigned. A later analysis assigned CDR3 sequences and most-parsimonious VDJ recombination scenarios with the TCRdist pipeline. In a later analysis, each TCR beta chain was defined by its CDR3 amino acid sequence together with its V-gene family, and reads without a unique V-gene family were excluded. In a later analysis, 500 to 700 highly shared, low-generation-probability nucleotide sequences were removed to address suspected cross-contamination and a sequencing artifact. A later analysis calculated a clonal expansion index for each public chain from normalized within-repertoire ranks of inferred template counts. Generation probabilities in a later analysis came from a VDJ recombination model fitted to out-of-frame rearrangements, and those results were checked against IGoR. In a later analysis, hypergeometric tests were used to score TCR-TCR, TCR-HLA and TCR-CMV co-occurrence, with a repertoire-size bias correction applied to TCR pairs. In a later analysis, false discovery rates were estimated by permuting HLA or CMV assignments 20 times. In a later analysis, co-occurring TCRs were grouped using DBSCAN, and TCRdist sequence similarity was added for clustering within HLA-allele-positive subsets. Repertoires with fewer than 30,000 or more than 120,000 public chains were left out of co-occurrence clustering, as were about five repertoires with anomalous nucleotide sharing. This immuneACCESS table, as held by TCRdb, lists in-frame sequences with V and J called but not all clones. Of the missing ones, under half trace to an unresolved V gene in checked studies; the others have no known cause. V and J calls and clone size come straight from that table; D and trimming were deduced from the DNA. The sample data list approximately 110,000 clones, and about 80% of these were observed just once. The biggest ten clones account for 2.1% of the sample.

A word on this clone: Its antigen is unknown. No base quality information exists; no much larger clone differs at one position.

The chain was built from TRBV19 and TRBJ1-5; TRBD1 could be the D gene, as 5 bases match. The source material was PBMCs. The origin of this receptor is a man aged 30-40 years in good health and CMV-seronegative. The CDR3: CASSMGGQPQHF. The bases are TGTGCCAGTAGTATGGGGGGTCAGCCCCAGCATTTT.